This TCR beta chain was sequenced in a study of identifying expanded T cells in peripheral blood. Collection occurred without any documented infections or immune events in donors. On this clone: Its antigen is currently unknown.

The CDR3 has 14 residues. Profiling relied on immunoSEQ multiplex PCR, and the TCRdb table lists in-frame clones only, not all of them. The table has approximately 94,000 clones, roughly 88% seen once; the top ten hold roughly 6%. Regarding the study as a whole: Clone count variance between roughly 2-week samples rose with total template count. About 1.3 clones differed between technical replicates, versus around 16 and 19 over time.

This TCR was sampled from a person between 18 and 69 years old in good health. The V gene is TRBV21-1, the J gene TRBJ2-4. TRBV21-1 is given as a pseudogene. Sequenced input: blood. The CDR3 DNA is TGTGCCAGCAGCAAGTTCCGAGACGAAAACATTCAGTACTTC. Amino acid sequence: CASSKFRDENIQYF.